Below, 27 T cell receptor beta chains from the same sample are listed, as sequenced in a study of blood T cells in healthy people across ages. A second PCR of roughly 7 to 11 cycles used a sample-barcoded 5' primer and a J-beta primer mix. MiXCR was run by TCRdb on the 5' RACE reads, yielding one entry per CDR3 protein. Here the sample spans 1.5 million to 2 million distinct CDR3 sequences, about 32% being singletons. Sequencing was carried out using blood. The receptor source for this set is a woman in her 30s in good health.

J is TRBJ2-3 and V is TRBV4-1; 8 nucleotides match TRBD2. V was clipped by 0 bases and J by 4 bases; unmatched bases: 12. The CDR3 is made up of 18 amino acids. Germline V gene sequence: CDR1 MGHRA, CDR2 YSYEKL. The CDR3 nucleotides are TGCGCCAGCAGCCAAGAGGCACGAGCGGGAGTTACGCCAGATACGCAGTATTTT. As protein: CASSQEARAGVTPDTQYF.

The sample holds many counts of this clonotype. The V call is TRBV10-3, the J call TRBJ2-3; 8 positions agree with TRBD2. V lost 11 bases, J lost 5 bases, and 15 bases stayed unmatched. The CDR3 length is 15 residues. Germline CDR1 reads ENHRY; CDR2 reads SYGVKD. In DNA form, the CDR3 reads TGTGCCTCTACCCTTGGTAGCGGGGATGGAGATACGCAGTATTTT. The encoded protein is CASTLGSGDGDTQYF.

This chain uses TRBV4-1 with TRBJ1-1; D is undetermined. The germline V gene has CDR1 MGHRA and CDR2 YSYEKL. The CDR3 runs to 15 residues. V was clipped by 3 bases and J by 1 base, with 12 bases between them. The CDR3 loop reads CASSHGVQWNTEAFF. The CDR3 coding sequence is TGCGCCAGCAGCCACGGAGTTCAGTGGAACACTGAAGCTTTCTTT.

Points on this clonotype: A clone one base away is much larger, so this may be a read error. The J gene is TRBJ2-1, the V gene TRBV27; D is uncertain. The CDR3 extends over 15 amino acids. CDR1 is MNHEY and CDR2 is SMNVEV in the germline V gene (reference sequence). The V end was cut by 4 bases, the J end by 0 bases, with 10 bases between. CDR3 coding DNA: TGTGCCAGCAGTTCAACGAACACCTCCTACAATGAGCAGTTCTTC. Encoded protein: CASSSTNTSYNEQFF.

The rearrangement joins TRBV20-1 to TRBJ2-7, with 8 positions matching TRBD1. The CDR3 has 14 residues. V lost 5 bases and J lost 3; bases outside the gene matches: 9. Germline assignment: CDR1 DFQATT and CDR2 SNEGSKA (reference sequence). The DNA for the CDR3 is TGCAGTGCTGATGGGACAGGAAACGTCTACGAGCAGTACTTC. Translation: CSADGTGNVYEQYF.

The CDR3 loop is CASSHMGEQFF. The CDR3 DNA sequence: TGTGCCAGCAGCCATATGGGTGAGCAGTTCTTC. The rearrangement joins TRBV3-1 to TRBJ2-1; D unclear. The length of the CDR3 is 11 residues. The germline CDR1 and CDR2 sequences are LGHDT and YNNKEL (reference sequence). The V end lost 3 bases, the J end lost 9 bases, and 6 bases lay between the germline ends.

CDR3 sequence (DNA): TGTGCCAGCAGCCAAGACCTGACAGGGACCCTCCACTTT. Protein sequence: CASSQDLTGTLHF. The V and J genes are TRBV3-1 and TRBJ1-6; TRBD1 agrees at 7 bases. Trimming at V came to 0 bases and at J to 14 bases, leaving 4 bases not matched to a gene. Germline V CDR1 and CDR2: LGHDT, YNNKEL (reference sequence). The CDR3 sequence is 13 residues long.

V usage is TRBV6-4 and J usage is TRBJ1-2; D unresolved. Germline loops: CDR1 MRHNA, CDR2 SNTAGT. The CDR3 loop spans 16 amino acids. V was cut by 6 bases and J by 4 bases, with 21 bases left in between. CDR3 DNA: TGTGCCAGCAGCGCCTCGGGCAGCCAACCCTTCTATGGCTACACCTTC. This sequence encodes CASSASGSQPFYGYTF.

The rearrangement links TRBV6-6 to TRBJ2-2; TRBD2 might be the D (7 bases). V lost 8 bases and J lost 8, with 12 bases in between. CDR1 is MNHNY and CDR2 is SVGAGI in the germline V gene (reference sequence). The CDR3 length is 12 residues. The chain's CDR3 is CASGAGQGELFF. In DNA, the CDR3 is TGTGCCAGCGGAGCGGGACAAGGGGAGCTGTTTTTT.

This CDR3 is CASSPTSGGIYEQFF. The CDR3 DNA reads TGTGCCAGCAGCCCGACTAGCGGGGGAATTTATGAGCAGTTCTTC. The genes are TRBV12-3 or TRBV12-4 and TRBJ2-1, with 12 bases matching TRBD2. CDR3 length: 15 amino acids. V shed 6 bases, J shed 8 bases, and the junction held 8 bases outside the gene matches.

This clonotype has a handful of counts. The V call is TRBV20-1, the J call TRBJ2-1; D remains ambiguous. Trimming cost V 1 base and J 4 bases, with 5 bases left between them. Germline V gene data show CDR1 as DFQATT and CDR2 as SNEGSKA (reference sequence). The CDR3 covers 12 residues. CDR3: CSARGGYNEQFF. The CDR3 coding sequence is TGCAGTGCTAGAGGGGGTTACAATGAGCAGTTCTTC.

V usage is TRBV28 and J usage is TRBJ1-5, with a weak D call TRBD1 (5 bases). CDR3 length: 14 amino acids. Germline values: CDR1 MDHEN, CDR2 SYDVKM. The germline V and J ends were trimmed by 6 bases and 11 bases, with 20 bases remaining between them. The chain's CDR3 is CASREDRAGLSQHF. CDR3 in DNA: TGTGCCAGCAGAGAAGACAGAGCAGGGTTGTCCCAGCATTTT. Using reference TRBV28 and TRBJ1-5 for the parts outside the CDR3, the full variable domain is DVKVTQSSRYLVKRTGEKVFLECVQDMDHENMFWYRQDPGLGLRLIYFSYDVKMKEKGDIPEGYSVSREKKERFSLILESASTNQTSMYLCASREDRAGLSQHFGDGTRLSIL.

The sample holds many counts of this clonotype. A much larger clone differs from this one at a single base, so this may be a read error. The DNA for the CDR3 is TGCAGTGCTAAGGGAAGGACTAGCGAAGCCTACGAGCAGTACTTC. It specifies CSAKGRTSEAYEQYF. The chain employs TRBV20-1 and TRBJ2-7, with 9 bases fitting TRBD2. CDR3 length equals 15 residues. Trimming removed 4 bases from V and 2 bases from J; junction bases left unmatched: 9. From germline, CDR1 is DFQATT and CDR2 SNEGSKA (reference sequence).

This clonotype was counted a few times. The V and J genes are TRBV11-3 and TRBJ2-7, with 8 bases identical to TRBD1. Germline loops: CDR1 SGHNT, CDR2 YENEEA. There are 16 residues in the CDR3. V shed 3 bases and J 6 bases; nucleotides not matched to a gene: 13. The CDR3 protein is CASSFPGRDRSREQYF. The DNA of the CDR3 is TGTGCCAGCAGCTTTCCTGGCCGGGACAGGTCGCGCGAGCAGTACTTC.

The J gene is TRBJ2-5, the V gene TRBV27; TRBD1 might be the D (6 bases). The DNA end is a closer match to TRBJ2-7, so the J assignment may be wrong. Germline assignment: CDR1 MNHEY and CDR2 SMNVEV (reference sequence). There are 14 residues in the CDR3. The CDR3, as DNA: TGTGCCAGCAGTTTAATCAGGGGTCACTACGAGCAGTACTTC. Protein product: CASSLIRGHYEQYF.

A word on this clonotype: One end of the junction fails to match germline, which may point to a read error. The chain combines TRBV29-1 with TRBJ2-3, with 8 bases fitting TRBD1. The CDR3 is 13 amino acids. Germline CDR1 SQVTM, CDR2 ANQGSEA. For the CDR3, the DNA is TGCAGCCCCTGGGACAGGAACACAGATGCGCAGTATTTT. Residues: CSPWDRNTDAQYF.

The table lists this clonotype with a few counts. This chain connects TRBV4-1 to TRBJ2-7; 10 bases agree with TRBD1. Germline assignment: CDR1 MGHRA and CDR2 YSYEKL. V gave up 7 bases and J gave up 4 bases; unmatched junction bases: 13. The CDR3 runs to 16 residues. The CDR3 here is CASMPKTGTGVYEQYF. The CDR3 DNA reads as TGCGCCAGCATGCCGAAGACCGGGACAGGGGTTTACGAGCAGTACTTC.

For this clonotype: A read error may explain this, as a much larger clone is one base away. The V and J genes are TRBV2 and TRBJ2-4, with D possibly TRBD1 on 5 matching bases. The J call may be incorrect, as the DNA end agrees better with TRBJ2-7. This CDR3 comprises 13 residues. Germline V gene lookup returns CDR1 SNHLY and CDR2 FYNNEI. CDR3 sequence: CASSAEGDYEQYF. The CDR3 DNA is TGTGCCAGCAGTGCTGAAGGGGACTACGAGCAGTACTTC.

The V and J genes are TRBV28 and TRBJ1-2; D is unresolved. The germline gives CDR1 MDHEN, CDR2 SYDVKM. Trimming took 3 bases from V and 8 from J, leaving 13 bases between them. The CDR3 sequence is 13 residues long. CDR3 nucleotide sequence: TGTGCCAGCAGTTTTGAGGGTTTAGGGGGCTACACCTTC. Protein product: CASSFEGLGGYTF.

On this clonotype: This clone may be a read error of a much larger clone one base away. In DNA, the CDR3 is TGTGTCAGCAGCTTAGCGGGACTAGCGGAATACGAGCAGTACTTC. Protein product: CVSSLAGLAEYEQYF. V usage is TRBV11-2 and J usage is TRBJ2-7, with 11 bases fitting TRBD2. CDR1 and CDR2 (germline): SGHAT, FQNNGV. The CDR3 is 15 residues long.

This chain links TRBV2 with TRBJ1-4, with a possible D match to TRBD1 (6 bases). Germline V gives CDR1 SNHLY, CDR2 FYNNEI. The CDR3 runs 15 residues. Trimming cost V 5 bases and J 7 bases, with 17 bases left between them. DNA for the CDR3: TGTGCCAGCAGTCAGAGGACAGTTGCTGGTGAAAAACTGTTTTTT. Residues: CASSQRTVAGEKLFF.

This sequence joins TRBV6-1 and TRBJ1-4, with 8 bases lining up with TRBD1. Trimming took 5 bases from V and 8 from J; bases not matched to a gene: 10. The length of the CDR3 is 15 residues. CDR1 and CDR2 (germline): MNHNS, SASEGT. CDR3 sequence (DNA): TGTGCCAGCAGTACTCCGACAGGGGTTCTAGAAAAACTGTTTTTT. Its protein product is CASSTPTGVLEKLFF.

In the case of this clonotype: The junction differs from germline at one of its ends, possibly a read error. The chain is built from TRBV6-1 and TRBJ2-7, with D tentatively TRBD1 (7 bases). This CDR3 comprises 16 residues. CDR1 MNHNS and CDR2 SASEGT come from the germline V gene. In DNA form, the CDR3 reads TGTGCCGGCAGTGAATGGAGGGGGACAGTCTCCTACGAGCAGTACTTC. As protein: CAGSEWRGTVSYEQYF.

The CDR3 DNA is TGCAGTGCTAGCGGGGGACTAGCAGCCGAGCAGTACTTC. Encoded protein: CSASGGLAAEQYF. The chain uses TRBV20-1 and TRBJ2-7, with TRBD2 matching 9 bases. This CDR3 spans 13 amino acids. CDR1 is DFQATT, CDR2 SNEGSKA, per germline (reference sequence). V shed 3 bases, J shed 6 bases, and the junction held 6 bases outside the gene matches.

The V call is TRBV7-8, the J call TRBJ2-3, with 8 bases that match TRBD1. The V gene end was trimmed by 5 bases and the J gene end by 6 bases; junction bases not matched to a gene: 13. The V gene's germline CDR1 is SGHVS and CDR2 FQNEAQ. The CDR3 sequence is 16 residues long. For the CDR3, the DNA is TGTGCCAGCAGCGCTCGGACAGGGCCAGGAGGGGATACGCAGTATTTT. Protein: CASSARTGPGGDTQYF.

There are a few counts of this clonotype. CDR3 nucleotide sequence: TGTGCCAGCAGCTTAGGCGGACAGGGGGCAAGCTCGCTAACCGACGAGCAGTACTTC. Protein: CASSLGGQGASSLTDEQYF. The J gene is TRBJ2-7, the V gene TRBV7-6; 11 positions agree with TRBD1. The junction had 16 bases not matched to a gene; V was cut back by 1 base and J by 5 bases. Germline-derived CDR1 and CDR2 are SGHVS and FNYEAQ. The CDR3 extends over 19 amino acids.

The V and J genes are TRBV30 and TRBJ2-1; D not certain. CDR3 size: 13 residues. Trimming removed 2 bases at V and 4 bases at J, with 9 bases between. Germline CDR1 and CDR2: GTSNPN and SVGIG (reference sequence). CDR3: CAWSRQTYNEQFF. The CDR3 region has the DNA TGTGCCTGGAGTCGGCAAACTTACAATGAGCAGTTCTTC.